A single sample gave rise to the 10 T cell receptor beta chains below, sequenced in a study of blood T cell repertoires in COVID-19. Sequenced by immunoSEQ multiplex PCR; TCRdb stores in-frame clones only, minus some. Counted here are about 330,000 clones, approximately 88% occurring once; the ten biggest clones make up 3.5% to 4%. The sample was peripheral blood. These receptors came from a woman between 50 and 59 years old with active or convalescent COVID-19.

The rearrangement uses TRBV19 and TRBJ1-1; TRBD1 matches at 7 bases. Germline V gene sequence: CDR1 LNHDA, CDR2 SQIVND (reference sequence). This CDR3 is built from 14 residues. V lost 7 bases to trimming and J lost 6 bases; unmatched junction nucleotides: 11. CDR3 residues: CASIPMGQPPEAFF. CDR3 DNA: TGTGCCAGTATCCCTATGGGACAGCCCCCTGAAGCTTTCTTT.

The rearrangement uses TRBV12-1 and TRBJ1-5; no check of the table's D call, TRBD1, against the DNA was made. TRBV12-1 is noted as a pseudogene. The CDR3 contains 18 residues. The CDR3 loop reads CASSPGTGGWQSNQPQHF. CDR3 sequence (DNA): TGTGCCAGCAGCCCGGGGACAGGGGGCTGGCAGAGCAATCAGCCCCAGCATTTT.

The genes are TRBV28 and TRBJ1-5, with TRBD1 matching over 7 bases. The CDR3 is made up of 15 amino acids. With V trimmed by 6 bases and J by 4 bases, 9 bases remained unmatched. In germline, CDR1 is MDHEN, CDR2 SYDVKM. CDR3 nucleotide sequence: TGTGCCAGCAGACTAACCAGGGGGGTAAATCAGCCCCAGCATTTT. It encodes CASRLTRGVNQPQHF.

V gene TRBV27 combines with J gene TRBJ2-3; D uncertain. Germline V gene sequence: CDR1 MNHEY, CDR2 SMNVEV (reference sequence). The CDR3 runs 14 residues. Trimming took 5 bases from V and 5 from J, leaving 14 bases between them. The CDR3 spells CASSTSSLRDTQYF. The CDR3 nucleotides are TGTGCCAGCAGTACGAGTTCCCTCCGAGATACGCAGTATTTT.

CDR3 region: CAWSVDSSYNSPLHF. The CDR3 DNA follows: TGTGCCTGGAGTGTCGATAGCTCCTATAATTCACCCCTCCACTTT. This chain links TRBV30 with TRBJ1-6, with D hard to call. This CDR3 has 15 residues. Between the trimmed V and J ends, which lost 0 bases and 0 bases, there was a span of 6 bases. Germline assignment: CDR1 GTSNPN and CDR2 SVGIG (reference sequence).

The table lists this clone with a count of one. The J gene is TRBJ2-3, the V gene TRBV30; 8 bases align to TRBD2. Trimming removed 5 bases from V and 4 bases from J; junction bases left unmatched: 11. The CDR3 is made up of 15 amino acids. Germline-derived CDR1 and CDR2 are GTSNPN and SVGIG (reference sequence). The DNA of the CDR3 is TGTGCCTGGTTACTGCGGGAGGAAGGTCCAGATACGCAGTATTTT. It specifies CAWLLREEGPDTQYF. Full variable domain (outside the CDR3, taken from reference TRBV30 and TRBJ2-3): SQTIHQWPATLVQPVGSPLSLECTVEGTSNPNLYWYRQAAGRGLQLLFYSVGIGQISSEVPQNLSASRPQDRQFILSSKKLLLSDSGFYLCAWLLREEGPDTQYFGPGTRLTVL.

V gene TRBV10-2 combines with J gene TRBJ2-7; D gene uncertain. Germline V CDR1 and CDR2: WSHSY, SAAADI. The CDR3 is 11 residues long. Deletions cut 0 bases from V and 9 bases from J, with 6 bases between. CDR3 amino acids: CASSESTRQYF. CDR3 sequence (DNA): TGCGCCAGCAGTGAGTCGACACGGCAGTACTTC.

V gene TRBV9 combines with J gene TRBJ1-6, with D unclear. The CDR3 runs to 15 residues. V was trimmed by 7 bases and J by 0 bases, leaving 11 bases between them. Germline V gene lookup returns CDR1 SGDLS and CDR2 YYNGEE. CDR3 coding DNA: TGTGCCAGCTCAGGCGTGGGCTCCTATAATTCACCCCTCCACTTT. It yields the protein CASSGVGSYNSPLHF.

The sample holds one count of this clone. The CDR3 loop is CASSEGTGGEMNTEAFF. CDR3 bases: TGCGCCAGCAGTGAAGGGACAGGGGGCGAAATGAACACTGAAGCTTTCTTT. The chain carries TRBV10-2 and TRBJ1-1; 12 positions match TRBD1. The J segment lost 0 bases and the V segment lost 3 bases, leaving 5 bases of the junction unmatched. Germline CDR1 and CDR2: WSHSY and SAAADI. This CDR3 has 17 amino acids.

This clone was observed a few times. J is TRBJ1-6 and V is TRBV12-3 or TRBV12-4; tentatively, D is TRBD1 (5 bases). This CDR3 is built from 13 residues. V lost 6 bases and J lost 9, with 12 bases in between. The CDR3 nucleotides are TGTGCCAGCAGAGACAGTCTGGGTTCACCCCTCCACTTT. Its protein is CASRDSLGSPLHF.